A selection of T cell receptor beta chains follows, all from one sample in a study of early T cells in non-severe SARS-CoV-2 infection. TCRdb re-derived calls from the 5' RACE reads in MiXCR, one entry per CDR3 protein. Altogether some 32,000 distinct CDR3 sequences are present, 3% to 5% being singletons, with the ten largest covering roughly 8.2%. The sequenced sample consisted of whole blood. Receptors originate from an adult who was a healthcare worker with PCR-confirmed SARS-CoV-2 infection or an uninfected control (not recorded which). Both conserved end residues are part of each CDR3. Fields, in order: V gene, J gene, D gene, clone size, CDR3 protein, CDR3 DNA. D genes are given only for firm matches. Clone sizes are shown as once, few, many or a size class.

V: TRBV20-1; J: TRBJ2-1; D: TRBD1; size: medium-sized; CDR3: CSADGTDTSYNEQFF; DNA: TGCAGTGCTGACGGGACAGACACCTCCTACAATGAGCAGTTCTTC
V: TRBV12-3/TRBV12-4; J: TRBJ1-1; D: -; size: many; CDR3: CASSFKRNTEAFF; DNA: TGTGCCAGCAGTTTCAAGCGGAACACTGAAGCTTTCTTT
V: TRBV5-1; J: TRBJ1-1; D: -; size: many; CDR3: CASSVGGPRVNTEAFF; DNA: TGCGCCAGCAGTGTGGGGGGGCCCAGGGTGAACACTGAAGCTTTCTTT
V: TRBV5-1; J: TRBJ2-5; D: -; size: few; CDR3: CASSSDHTRGLGETQYF; DNA: TGCGCCAGCAGCTCGGATCACACCAGGGGTCTGGGAGAGACCCAGTACTTC
V: TRBV18; J: TRBJ2-3; D: -; size: many; CDR3: CASSPNTDTQYF; DNA: TGTGCCAGCTCCCCGAACACAGATACGCAGTATTTT
V: TRBV29-1; J: TRBJ2-1; D: TRBD2; size: many; CDR3: CSVVPPGGKYNEQFF; DNA: TGCAGCGTTGTCCCGCCGGGGGGGAAATACAATGAGCAGTTCTTC
V: TRBV19; J: TRBJ2-7; D: -; size: medium-sized; CDR3: CASSLQYGPYEQYF; DNA: TGTGCCAGTAGTCTTCAGTATGGCCCCTACGAGCAGTACTTC
V: TRBV7-9; J: TRBJ1-4; D: -; size: few; CDR3: CASSLWGTNEKLFF; DNA: TGTGCCAGCAGCTTGTGGGGGACTAATGAAAAACTGTTTTTT
V: TRBV18; J: TRBJ1-6; D: -; size: few; CDR3: CASSYNFNSPLHF; DNA: TGTGCCAGCTCATACAACTTTAATTCACCCCTCCACTTT
V: TRBV5-1; J: TRBJ2-2; D: -; size: medium-sized; CDR3: CASSRATGELFF; DNA: TGCGCCAGCAGCAGGGCTACCGGGGAGCTGTTTTTT